This T cell receptor beta chain was sequenced in a study of response to subunit inactivated influenza vaccine. Study-level findings and limits: Every seasonal influenza vaccination brings in few new T cells, the authors suggested.

CDR3 length: 10 amino acids. Germline V gene lookup returns CDR1 SQVTM and CDR2 ANQGSEA. Trimming removed 4 bases from V and 3 bases from J, with 4 bases in between. Via MiXCR, TCRdb re-called the RT-PCR reads, giving one row per CDR3 protein. The repertoire holds about 240,000 distinct CDR3 sequences, 12% seen once, with 7.8% in the top ten. In its sample, this clonotype was seen a few times. What it binds is unknown. Sequencing was performed on non-naive T cells sorted from PBMCs, taken 14 to 15 days before vaccination. The rearrangement joins TRBV29-1 to TRBJ2-7; D is undetermined. The receptor was isolated from a man aged 50-59 years who received an inactivated influenza vaccine. The CDR3: CSVVNYEQYF. In DNA form, the CDR3 reads TGCAGCGTTGTAAACTACGAGCAGTACTTC.